The 31 T cell receptor beta chains listed next were all sequenced from one sample in a study of radiotherapy plus CTLA-4 blockade in lung cancer. The protocol was immunoSEQ multiplex PCR, while the TCRdb copy is restricted to in-frame clones and leaves out a portion. The sample includes around 80,000 clones, about 80% of them seen just once. Sequences were derived from peripheral blood, sampled from a patient treated with radiotherapy plus ipilimumab. The source of these receptors is a human donor with non-small cell lung cancer who had stable disease on radiotherapy plus ipilimumab.

The genes are TRBV6-6 and TRBJ2-7; D is perhaps TRBD1 (8 bases). Germline V CDR1 and CDR2: MNHNY, SVGAGI (reference sequence). This CDR3 is built from 14 residues. Trimming removed 7 bases at V and 2 bases at J, with 15 bases between. The CDR3 here is CASTGTGGAYEQYF. The CDR3 DNA is TGTGCCAGCACCGGAACAGGGGGGGCCTACGAGCAGTACTTC.

The rearrangement links TRBV19 to TRBJ2-1; no firm D call. The CDR3 totals 13 residues. Trimming cost V 7 bases and J 2 bases, with 9 bases left between them. Germline CDR1 is LNHDA and CDR2 is SQIVND (reference sequence). The CDR3 spells CASKASTYNEQFF. In nucleotides, the CDR3 is TGTGCCAGTAAAGCGAGTACCTACAATGAGCAGTTCTTC.

The sample holds one count of this clone. The V gene is TRBV6-1, the J gene TRBJ2-2; D may be TRBD1 (5 bases). Trimming pared 4 bases from V and 4 bases from J, leaving 13 bases between. The CDR3 extends over 15 amino acids. CDR1 MNHNS and CDR2 SASEGT come from the germline V gene. The chain's CDR3 is CASSGLTGGTGELFF. The CDR3 coding sequence is TGTGCCAGCAGTGGGCTAACAGGCGGCACCGGGGAGCTGTTTTTT.

The rearrangement uses TRBV13 and TRBJ2-6, with a possible D match to TRBD1 (6 bases). Germline V gives CDR1 PRHDT, CDR2 FYEKMQ (reference sequence). V was clipped by 2 bases and J by 0 bases, with 11 bases between them. The CDR3 runs 17 residues. The chain's CDR3 is CASSLFVGGSGANVLTF. DNA of the CDR3: TGTGCCAGCAGCTTATTTGTAGGGGGCTCTGGGGCCAACGTCCTGACTTTC.

This rearrangement joins TRBV7-3 to TRBJ2-7; D unresolved. Germline assignment: CDR1 SGHTA and CDR2 FQGTGA. The CDR3 loop spans 15 amino acids. Trimming took off 0 bases at V and 2 bases at J, with 11 bases between the two ends. CDR3 DNA sequence: TGTGCCAGCAGCTTAACGACTGCTTCCCCCTACGAGCAGTACTTC. As protein: CASSLTTASPYEQYF.

This chain links TRBV28 with TRBJ1-2, with D hard to call. The CDR3 is 15 residues long. V lost 4 bases and J 4 bases, leaving 16 bases between the germline ends. Germline V gene data show CDR1 as MDHEN and CDR2 as SYDVKM. The DNA of the CDR3 is TGTGCCAGCAGTTCTGGACTCTCCCCCCTCTATGGCTACACCTTC. As protein: CASSSGLSPLYGYTF.

Note on this clone: An end of the junction does not agree with germline; a read error may underlie this. The chain has TRBV4-1 and TRBJ2-1; TRBD2 aligns across 15 bases. Germline V gene data show CDR1 as MGHRA and CDR2 as YSYEKL. This CDR3 contains 16 residues. CDR3 residues: CASSQGLAGGHYEQFF. The CDR3 region has the DNA TGCGCCAGCAGTCAAGGACTAGCGGGAGGGCATTATGAGCAGTTCTTC.

The chain recombines TRBV2 with TRBJ2-3, with a weak D call TRBD1 (6 bases). This CDR3 has 15 amino acids. The V and J ends lost 7 bases and 1 base respectively, with 15 bases between them. Germline values: CDR1 SNHLY, CDR2 FYNNEI. The CDR3 DNA follows: TGTGCCAGCACACTGGTCAGGGGACGCACAGATACGCAGTATTTT. Its translation: CASTLVRGRTDTQYF.

The rearrangement uses TRBV6-1 and TRBJ2-7; TRBD2 agrees at 12 bases. V was pared by 6 bases and J by 2 bases, with 5 bases of the junction left unmatched. The germline CDR1 and CDR2 sequences are MNHNS and SASEGT. CDR3 length: 15 residues. CDR3 amino acids: CASRLLAGGTYEQYF. CDR3 bases: TGTGCCAGCAGGTTACTAGCGGGGGGCACCTACGAGCAGTACTTC.

This chain joins TRBV5-4 and TRBJ2-1; TRBD2 matches at 12 bases. Trimming cost V 3 bases and J 10 bases; bases outside gene matches: 11. This CDR3 is 16 amino acids long. Germline values: CDR1 SGHNT, CDR2 YYREEE (reference sequence). The CDR3 nucleotides are TGTGCCAGCAGCTCACCACTAGCGGGAGGTCGTCGCGAGCAGTTCTTC. It translates to CASSSPLAGGRREQFF.

The chain carries TRBV2 and TRBJ1-2, with D possibly matching TRBD1 (6 bases). Trimming left V 3 bases short and J 5 bases short, with 10 bases between. CDR1 is SNHLY, CDR2 FYNNEI, per germline. The CDR3 has 13 residues. CDR3 sequence (DNA): TGTGCCAGCAGTGAGGAGGGGGGGTATGGCTACACCTTC. The encoded protein is CASSEEGGYGYTF. Full variable domain (remainder filled in from reference TRBV2 and TRBJ1-2): EPEVTQTPSHQVTQMGQEVILRCVPISNHLYFYWYRQILGQKVEFLVSFYNNEISEKSEIFDDQFSVERPDGSNFTLKIRSTKLEDSAMYFCASSEEGGYGYTFGSGTRLTVV.

This clone showed up just once. The rearrangement links TRBV10-2 to TRBJ1-5; no clear D gene. Germline loops: CDR1 WSHSY, CDR2 SAAADI. This CDR3 has 16 residues. Trimming took 3 bases from V and 3 from J, leaving 15 bases between them. CDR3 amino acids: CASSEIGVGNNQPQHF. In DNA form, the CDR3 reads TGCGCCAGCAGTGAAATCGGAGTCGGCAACAATCAGCCCCAGCATTTT.

CDR3 sequence: CASPPWARSDGRAFF. Written as DNA, the CDR3 is TGTGCCAGCCCGCCGTGGGCGCGGTCCGACGGTCGAGCTTTCTTT. The chain is built from TRBV27 and TRBJ1-1; D is ambiguous. V lost 8 bases to trimming and J lost 10 bases, with 26 bases between them. This CDR3 has 15 residues. The germline CDR1 and CDR2 sequences are MNHEY and SMNVEV (reference sequence).

The V and J genes are TRBV28 and TRBJ2-1; perhaps D is TRBD1 or TRBD2 (5 bases each). CDR1 and CDR2 (germline): MDHEN, SYDVKM. This CDR3 contains 16 residues. V lost 8 bases and J lost 0, with 17 bases in between. CDR3 residues: CASPQGAGDSYNEQFF. CDR3 nucleotides: TGTGCCAGCCCTCAAGGGGCGGGTGACTCCTACAATGAGCAGTTCTTC.

V gene TRBV9 combines with J gene TRBJ1-3; TRBD1 matches 9 bases. Germline lookup yields CDR1 SGDLS and CDR2 YYNGEE. V lost 0 bases to trimming and J lost 5 bases; unmatched junction nucleotides: 12. This CDR3 comprises 18 residues. CDR3 in DNA: TGTGCCAGCAGCGTAGCTAGTGGCCCTGGACAGGGGAGAAACACCATATATTTT. Its translation: CASSVASGPGQGRNTIYF.

This clone showed up just once. This sequence joins TRBV5-1 and TRBJ2-1; TRBD2 agrees at 14 bases. This CDR3 region has 15 residues. Germline trimming cut 4 bases from V and 8 bases from J; bases unmatched to any gene: 5. Germline V gene data show CDR1 as SGHRS and CDR2 as YFSETQ. The CDR3 sequence: CASSPGLAGEHEQFF. CDR3 nucleotide sequence: TGCGCCAGCAGCCCGGGACTAGCGGGAGAGCATGAGCAGTTCTTC.

The J gene is TRBJ1-2, the V gene TRBV25-1; D ambiguous. The CDR3 sequence is 17 residues long. Germline V CDR1 and CDR2: MGHDK, SYGVNS. The V end lost 5 bases, the J end lost 4 bases, and 23 bases lay between the germline ends. The CDR3 DNA sequence: TGTGCCAGCAGTAGCCCGCAAAAACTGGGAAAGACCTATGGCTACACCTTC. It translates to CASSSPQKLGKTYGYTF.

The rearrangement joins TRBV7-2 to TRBJ2-7, with 9 bases aligning to TRBD1. V shed 2 bases and J 3 bases; nucleotides not matched to a gene: 5. The V gene's germline CDR1 is SGHTA and CDR2 FQGNSA. There are 15 residues in the CDR3. The CDR3 is CASSLRTGAFYEQYF. Written as DNA, the CDR3 is TGTGCCAGCAGCTTAAGGACAGGGGCCTTCTACGAGCAGTACTTC.

V usage is TRBV19 and J usage is TRBJ1-6; 8 bases are a match to TRBD1. Germline CDR1 and CDR2: LNHDA and SQIVND (reference sequence). The CDR3 is made up of 17 amino acids. V lost 3 bases and J lost 11; bases outside the gene matches: 15. This chain's CDR3 is CASSIGPGGTVRAPLHF. The CDR3 coding sequence is TGTGCCAGTAGTATCGGGCCAGGGGGCACGGTGAGGGCACCCCTCCACTTT.

The chain employs TRBV5-1 and TRBJ2-4, with a tentative D call TRBD2 (6 bases). The germline gives CDR1 SGHRS, CDR2 YFSETQ. Trimming took off 1 base at V and 10 bases at J, with 15 bases between the two ends. CDR3 length equals 14 residues. CDR3 nucleotide sequence: TGCGCCAGCAGCTTGTCGACTGGGGGGAGGATTCAGTACTTC. It is translated as CASSLSTGGRIQYF.

The genes are TRBV9 and TRBJ2-7; unclear D gene. CDR3 length: 13 residues. Per germline, CDR1 SGDLS and CDR2 YYNGEE. V gave up 0 bases and J gave up 5 bases, with 9 bases separating them. DNA of the CDR3: TGTGCCAGCAGCGTAGTTTCTGGAAACGAGCAGTACTTC. Amino acid sequence: CASSVVSGNEQYF.

V is TRBV15 and J is TRBJ1-1; maybe TRBD1 (6 bases). Germline CDR1 is LNHNV and CDR2 is YYDKDF (reference sequence). This CDR3 contains 16 residues. Trimming took off 1 base at V and 4 bases at J, with 16 bases between the two ends. CDR3 residues: CATSRVGGGAGTEAFF. CDR3 in DNA: TGTGCCACCAGCAGAGTCGGTGGGGGCGCGGGCACTGAAGCTTTCTTT.

This clone has just one count. This chain links TRBV2 with TRBJ2-1; D is unresolved. Per germline, CDR1 SNHLY and CDR2 FYNNEI. The CDR3 length is 21 residues. V lost 3 bases and J lost 4, with 31 bases in between. CDR3 sequence: CASSETPWIGAAVDGYNEQFF. The CDR3 bases are TGTGCCAGCAGTGAGACCCCGTGGATCGGCGCGGCGGTCGACGGGTACAATGAGCAGTTCTTC. The complete variable domain, with remaining parts taken from reference TRBV2 and TRBJ2-1, reads EPEVTQTPSHQVTQMGQEVILRCVPISNHLYFYWYRQILGQKVEFLVSFYNNEISEKSEIFDDQFSVERPDGSNFTLKIRSTKLEDSAMYFCASSETPWIGAAVDGYNEQFFGPGTRLTVL.

The chain joins TRBV7-9 to TRBJ1-5; a possible D gene is TRBD1 (6 bases). This CDR3 has 15 residues. The germline V and J ends were trimmed by 3 bases and 3 bases, with 12 bases remaining between them. Germline V gives CDR1 SEHNR, CDR2 FQNEAQ (reference sequence). The CDR3 DNA follows: TGTGCCAGCAGCTTGGGTACAGGGAACAATCAGCCCCAGCATTTT. Encoded protein: CASSLGTGNNQPQHF.

This rearrangement joins TRBV19 to TRBJ1-1; no clear D gene. The germline V gene has CDR1 LNHDA and CDR2 SQIVND (reference sequence). The V and J ends lost 1 base and 1 base respectively, with 7 bases between them. The CDR3 totals 14 residues. This chain's CDR3 is CASSIVSGNTEAFF. CDR3 sequence (DNA): TGTGCCAGTAGTATAGTATCAGGGAACACTGAAGCTTTCTTT.

This chain joins TRBV10-3 and TRBJ2-7; the D call may be TRBD1 or TRBD2 (6 bases each). Deletions cut 7 bases from V and 2 bases from J, with 15 bases between. This CDR3 contains 14 residues. CDR1 ENHRY and CDR2 SYGVKD come from the germline V gene. This chain's CDR3 is CAITATGAPYEQYF. CDR3 sequence (DNA): TGTGCCATCACCGCGACGGGGGCCCCCTACGAGCAGTACTTC.

This clone was detected once. The V and J genes are TRBV6-1 and TRBJ1-1; D remains ambiguous. Germline assignment: CDR1 MNHNS and CDR2 SASEGT. The V end was cut by 5 bases, the J end by 6 bases, with 7 bases between. The CDR3 is 11 residues long. The CDR3 is CASSTRAEAFF. CDR3 in DNA: TGTGCCAGCAGTACAAGGGCTGAAGCTTTCTTT.

The chain is built from TRBV6-4 and TRBJ2-1, with 7 positions matching TRBD2. J gave up 5 bases and V 2 bases, and 3 bases lay outside the gene matches. Per the germline V gene, CDR1 is MRHNA and CDR2 is SNTAGT. This CDR3 is built from 14 residues. The CDR3: CASSDPGGNNEQFF. The CDR3 DNA reads as TGTGCCAGCAGTGACCCCGGGGGGAACAATGAGCAGTTCTTC.

This chain uses TRBV9 with TRBJ1-3, with D uncertain. V gave up 4 bases and J gave up 0 bases, with 11 bases separating them. The CDR3 spans 15 residues. The germline CDR1 and CDR2 sequences are SGDLS and YYNGEE. The CDR3 nucleotides are TGTGCCAGCAGCATAGGACGCATCTCTGGAAACACCATATATTTT. Translating it yields CASSIGRISGNTIYF. Together with reference TRBV9 and TRBJ1-3, the CDR3 gives the full variable domain: DSGVTQTPKHLITATGQRVTLRCSPRSGDLSVYWYQQSLDQGLQFLIQYYNGEERAKGNILERFSAQQFPDLHSELNLSSLELGDSALYFCASSIGRISGNTIYFGEGSWLTVV.

The count of this clone is one. The chain recombines TRBV7-2 with TRBJ2-7; tentative D call: TRBD1 (6 bases). Trimming pared 1 base from V and 3 bases from J, leaving 13 bases between. In germline, CDR1 is SGHTA, CDR2 FQGNSA. This CDR3 has 15 amino acids. The CDR3 region has the DNA TGTGCCAGCAGCTTAGGGACAGCAAAGATCTACGAGCAGTACTTC. Its translation is CASSLGTAKIYEQYF.

The CDR3 is CSARQGTEAFF. The CDR3 DNA sequence: TGCAGTGCACGACAGGGCACTGAAGCTTTCTTT. This chain links TRBV20-1 with TRBJ1-1; 7 bases are a match to TRBD1. The CDR3 runs to 11 residues. Per the germline V gene, CDR1 is DFQATT and CDR2 is SNEGSKA (reference sequence). Trimming at V came to 6 bases and at J to 4 bases, leaving 2 bases not matched to a gene.